The clone carrying this T cell receptor beta chain was observed a few times. The same CDR3 can be traced to other DNA sequences in this sample. The V segment lost 3 bases and the J segment 1 base; nucleotides outside the gene matches: 3. Germline V CDR1 and CDR2: MDHEN, SYDVKM. The CDR3 loop spans 15 amino acids. Per the authors' pipeline: Amplification of reference gene primers provided the estimated nucleated cell counts. Data came from immunoSEQ multiplex PCR; TCRdb stores just in-frame clones and leaves some out. The V and J calls and the clone size are those of that table, but D and trimming were determined from the DNA. Of approximately 350,000 clones detected, 85% to 90% appear once; the ten largest clones hold more than 0.8%. The data stem from a study of blood T cell repertoires in COVID-19. At the level of the study: T cells, B-cell-depleted T cells, or PBMCs provided the cDNA or gDNA that served as material.

Ages ranged from about 18 to 90 years, with residence in about 23 US areas. This receptor was identified in a man between 18 and 29 years old who had recovered from COVID-19. Material: PBMCs or T cells enriched from blood (not recorded which). The chain is built from TRBV28 and TRBJ2-7; 10 bases line up with TRBD2. For the CDR3, the DNA is TGTGCCAGCAGTTTCCCAGCGGGAGGGTCCTACGAGCAGTACTTC. This encodes CASSFPAGGSYEQYF.